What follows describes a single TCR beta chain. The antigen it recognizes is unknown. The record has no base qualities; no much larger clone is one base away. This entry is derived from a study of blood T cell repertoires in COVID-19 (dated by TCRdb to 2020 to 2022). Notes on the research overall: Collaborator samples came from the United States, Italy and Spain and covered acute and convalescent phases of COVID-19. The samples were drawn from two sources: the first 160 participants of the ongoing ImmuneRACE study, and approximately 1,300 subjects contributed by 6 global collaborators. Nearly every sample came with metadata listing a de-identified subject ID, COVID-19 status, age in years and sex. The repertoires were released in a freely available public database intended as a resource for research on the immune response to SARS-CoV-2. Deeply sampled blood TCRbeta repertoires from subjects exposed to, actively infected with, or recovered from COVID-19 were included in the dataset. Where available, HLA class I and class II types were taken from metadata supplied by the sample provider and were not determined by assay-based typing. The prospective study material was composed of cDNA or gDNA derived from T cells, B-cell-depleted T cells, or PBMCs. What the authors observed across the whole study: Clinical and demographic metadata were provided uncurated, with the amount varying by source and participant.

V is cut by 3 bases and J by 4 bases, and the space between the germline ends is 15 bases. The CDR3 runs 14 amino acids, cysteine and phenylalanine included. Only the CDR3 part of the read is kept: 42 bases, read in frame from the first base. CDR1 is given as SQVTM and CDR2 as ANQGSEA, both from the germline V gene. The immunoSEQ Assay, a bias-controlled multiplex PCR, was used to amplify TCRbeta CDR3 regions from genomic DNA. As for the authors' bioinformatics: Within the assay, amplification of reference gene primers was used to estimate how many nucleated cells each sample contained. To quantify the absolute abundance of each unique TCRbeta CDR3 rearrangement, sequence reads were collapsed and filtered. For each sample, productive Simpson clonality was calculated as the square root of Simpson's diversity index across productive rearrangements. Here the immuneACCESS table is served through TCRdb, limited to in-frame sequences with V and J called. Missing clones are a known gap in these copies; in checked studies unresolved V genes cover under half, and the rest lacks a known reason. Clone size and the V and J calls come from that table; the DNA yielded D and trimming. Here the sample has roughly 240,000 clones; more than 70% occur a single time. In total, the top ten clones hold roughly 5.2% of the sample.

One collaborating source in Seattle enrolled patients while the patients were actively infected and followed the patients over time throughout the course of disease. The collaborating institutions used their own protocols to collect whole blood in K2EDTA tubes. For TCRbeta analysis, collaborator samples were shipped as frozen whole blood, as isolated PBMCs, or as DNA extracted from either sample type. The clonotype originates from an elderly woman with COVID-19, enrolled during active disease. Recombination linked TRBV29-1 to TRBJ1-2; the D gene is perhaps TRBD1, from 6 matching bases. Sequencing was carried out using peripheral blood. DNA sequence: TGCAGCGTTGACCGAAGGGACACTCGCTATGGCTACACCTTC. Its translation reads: CSVDRRDTRYGYTF.